The rows below give T cell receptor beta chains drawn from one sample of a study of somatic mutations in cytotoxic T cells in rheumatoid arthritis. Sequencing was performed with immunoSEQ multiplex PCR; in TCRdb, only in-frame clones are kept and a portion is missing. The sample has about 20,000 clones; 74% are singletons. Specimen: CD8+ T cells sorted from blood. These receptors were obtained from a man in his 60s in good health. Both conserved end residues are part of each CDR3. Fields, in order: J gene, V gene, D gene, clone size, CDR3 protein, CDR3 DNA. The D gene is left open where the match is weak. Clone sizes are given selectively: once, few, many, or a class where the clone is expanded.

TRBJ2-2 | TRBV5-1 | TRBD1 | NA | CASSFGTDDTGELFF | TGCGCCAGCAGTTTCGGGACAGACGACACCGGGGAGCTGTTTTTT
TRBJ2-7 | TRBV2 | TRBD1 | NA | CASSQLGYGQGPYEQYF | TGTGCCAGCAGTCAACTAGGGTACGGACAGGGCCCTTACGAGCAGTACTTC
TRBJ2-7 | TRBV27 | TRBD1 | NA | CASSFKGTGANEQYF | TGTGCCAGCAGTTTTAAGGGGACAGGGGCCAACGAGCAGTACTTC
TRBJ2-1 | TRBV27 | TRBD2 | NA | CASSRDYSYNEQFF | TGTGCCAGCAGTCGGGACTATTCCTACAATGAGCAGTTCTTC
TRBJ1-4 | TRBV7-9 | NA | few | CAIDSLTNEKLFF | TGTGCAATCGACTCGTTAACTAATGAAAAACTGTTTTTT
TRBJ2-1 | TRBV13 | TRBD2 | NA | CASSSSGGDNEQFF | TGTGCCAGCAGCTCGAGCGGGGGGGACAATGAGCAGTTCTTC
TRBJ1-4 | TRBV6-5 | TRBD1 | NA | CASSDGQGGEKLFF | TGTGCCAGCAGCGACGGACAGGGCGGGGAAAAACTGTTTTTT
TRBJ2-7 | TRBV5-1 | TRBD2 | once | CASSPRGAGVEQYF | TGCGCCAGCAGCCCCCGGGGAGCGGGGGTCGAGCAGTACTTC
TRBJ2-3 | TRBV7-8 | TRBD1 | NA | CASSNGPGGRGDTQYF | TGTGCCAGCAGCAACGGGCCAGGGGGCCGAGGAGATACGCAGTATTTT
TRBJ2-7 | TRBV10-2 | NA | NA | CASSATYEQYF | TGCGCCAGCAGTGCAACCTACGAGCAGTACTTC
TRBJ1-5 | TRBV11-2 | NA | NA | CASSQTARGNQPQHF | TGTGCCAGCAGCCAGACAGCTCGGGGCAATCAGCCCCAGCATTTT
TRBJ1-1 | TRBV7-2 | NA | NA | CASSLGGGGNAEAFF | TGTGCCAGCAGCTTGGGGGGCGGGGGGAACGCTGAAGCTTTCTTT
TRBJ1-5 | TRBV5-8 | NA | NA | CASSPRGYSNQPQHF | TGTGCCAGCAGCCCCAGGGGATATAGCAATCAGCCCCAGCATTTT
TRBJ2-7 | TRBV4-1 | TRBD2 | NA | CASSPRLAGGDEQYF | TGCGCCAGCAGCCCGAGACTAGCGGGAGGGGACGAGCAGTACTTC
TRBJ2-7 | TRBV30 | NA | NA | CAWSVLYYEQYF | TGTGCCTGGAGTGTTCTCTACTACGAGCAGTACTTC
TRBJ2-7 | TRBV10-3 | TRBD1 | few | CAINDPGQGVYEQYF | TGTGCCATCAATGACCCGGGACAGGGTGTGTACGAGCAGTACTTC
TRBJ2-5 | TRBV27 | TRBD1 | NA | CASGPGQMQETQYF | TGTGCCAGCGGCCCGGGACAGATGCAAGAGACCCAGTACTTC
TRBJ2-1 | TRBV19 | NA | once | CASSQGLSAYNEQLF | TGTGCCAGTAGTCAGGGACTGTCAGCCTACAATGAGCAGCTCTTC
TRBJ2-2 | TRBV29-1 | TRBD2 | NA | CSVELAGGPTGELFF | TGCAGCGTTGAGCTAGCGGGGGGGCCAACCGGGGAGCTGTTTTTT
TRBJ2-7 | TRBV29-1 | TRBD1 | NA | CSVADRVVGYEQYF | TGCAGCGTAGCGGACAGGGTCGTCGGTTACGAGCAGTACTTC
TRBJ1-4 | TRBV29-1 | TRBD1 | NA | CSVVGTGTLGEKLFF | TGCAGCGTTGTGGGGACAGGGACCCTGGGGGAAAAACTGTTTTTT
TRBJ1-1 | TRBV27 | NA | few | CASSLTGYTEAFF | TGTGCCAGCAGTTTAACAGGTTACACTGAAGCTTTCTTT
TRBJ1-3 | TRBV6-1 | NA | few | CASSEAHSSGNTIYF | TGTGCCAGCAGTGAAGCGCACAGCTCTGGAAACACCATATATTTT
TRBJ2-2 | TRBV2 | NA | few | CATLTTTGELFF | TGTGCCACCCTGACTACCACCGGGGAGCTGTTTTTT
TRBJ2-7 | TRBV7-9 | NA | once | CASSSRQISYEQYF | TGTGCCAGCAGTTCGAGACAGATATCCTACGAGCAGTACTTC
TRBJ2-7 | TRBV9 | TRBD1 | NA | CASSATGDRPTYEQYF | TGTGCCAGCAGCGCTACGGGGGACAGGCCGACCTACGAGCAGTACTTC
TRBJ2-7 | TRBV6-5 | NA | NA | CASSYAGQAYEQYF | TGTGCCAGCAGTTACGCCGGACAAGCCTACGAGCAGTACTTC
TRBJ2-7 | TRBV29-1 | NA | few | CSVVAGEQYF | TGCAGCGTTGTCGCCGGCGAGCAGTACTTC
TRBJ2-3 | TRBV5-6 | TRBD1 | NA | CASSLFGWDRASDTQYF | TGTGCCAGCAGCTTGTTTGGGTGGGACAGGGCATCAGATACGCAGTATTTT
TRBJ2-1 | TRBV25-1 | NA | NA | CASSLELWDEQFF | TGTGCCAGCAGTCTGGAGCTCTGGGATGAGCAGTTCTTC
TRBJ2-7 | TRBV6-4 | NA | few | CATETVSYEQYF | TGTGCCACCGAGACAGTCTCCTACGAGCAGTACTTC
TRBJ2-7 | TRBV7-8 | TRBD2 | medium-sized | CASSFAGGEQYF | TGTGCCAGCAGCTTCGCGGGAGGCGAGCAGTACTTC
TRBJ1-4 | TRBV13 | NA | few | CASSLLGGAGEKLFF | TGTGCCAGCAGCTTACTTGGAGGGGCGGGCGAAAAACTGTTTTTT
TRBJ2-7 | TRBV7-9 | TRBD2 | NA | CASSTGTSGFYEQYF | TGTGCCAGCAGCACCGGGACTAGCGGTTTCTACGAGCAGTACTTC
TRBJ2-1 | TRBV30 | TRBD2 | NA | CAWSVREGINNEQFF | TGTGCCTGGAGTGTGAGGGAGGGAATCAACAATGAGCAGTTCTTC
TRBJ2-3 | TRBV18 | TRBD2 | NA | CASSHRAGAYTDTQYF | TGTGCCAGCTCACACAGAGCGGGGGCGTACACAGATACGCAGTATTTT
TRBJ1-2 | TRBV15 | TRBD1 | NA | CATSRGPGQGLSNYGYTF | TGTGCCACCAGCAGAGGGCCGGGACAGGGGCTATCTAACTATGGCTACACCTTC
TRBJ2-2 | TRBV7-3 | TRBD1 | NA | CASSSRQGAPIGELFF | TGTGCCAGCAGCTCCCGACAGGGGGCGCCGATCGGGGAGCTGTTTTTT
TRBJ2-2 | TRBV13 | TRBD2 | NA | CASSATLGTSGDTGELFF | TGTGCCAGCAGCGCTACCCTCGGGACTAGCGGGGACACCGGGGAGCTGTTTTTT
TRBJ2-3 | TRBV4-1 | NA | NA | CASSQRTQSTDTQYF | TGCGCCAGCAGCCAACGGACACAAAGCACAGATACGCAGTATTTT
TRBJ2-5 | TRBV7-9 | TRBD2 | NA | CASSPSGGQETQYF | TGTGCCAGCAGCCCGAGCGGGGGGCAAGAGACCCAGTACTTC
TRBJ2-3 | TRBV7-9 | NA | NA | CASSSGLRYTDTQYF | TGTGCCAGCAGCTCGGGACTTCGCTACACAGATACGCAGTATTTT
TRBJ2-1 | TRBV6-1 | TRBD2 | once | CASSEARLAGVYEQFF | TGTGCCAGCAGTGAAGCGCGGCTAGCGGGAGTCTATGAGCAGTTCTTC
TRBJ2-2 | TRBV14 | NA | NA | CASSPRGGSVGELFF | TGTGCCAGCAGCCCTCGGGGAGGATCGGTCGGGGAGCTGTTTTTT
TRBJ1-6 | TRBV9 | NA | few | CASSGESGIDNSPLHF | TGTGCCAGCAGCGGTGAATCAGGGATAGACAATTCACCCCTCCACTTT
TRBJ2-3 | TRBV27 | TRBD1 | NA | CASSSLDRSSTDTQYF | TGTGCCAGCAGTTCCCTGGACAGGTCTAGCACAGATACGCAGTATTTT
TRBJ2-7 | TRBV4-3 | NA | NA | CASSQEGRDSYEQYF | TGCGCCAGCAGCCAAGAAGGACGGGATTCCTACGAGCAGTACTTC
TRBJ1-2 | TRBV4-1 | TRBD1 | NA | CASSQDWTGTSYGYTF | TGCGCCAGCAGCCAAGATTGGACAGGGACGAGCTATGGCTACACCTTC
TRBJ2-3 | TRBV15 | TRBD2 | NA | CATSRDLPGGPDTQYF | TGTGCCACCAGCAGAGATCTCCCGGGGGGGCCAGATACGCAGTATTTT
TRBJ2-7 | TRBV7-2 | TRBD2 | NA | CASSLTTVSGGDSYEQYF | TGTGCCAGCAGCTTAACAACGGTGAGCGGGGGAGACTCCTACGAGCAGTACTTC
TRBJ1-5 | TRBV19 | NA | NA | CASSIPEDSNQPQHF | TGTGCCAGTAGTATCCCCGAGGATAGCAATCAGCCCCAGCATTTT
TRBJ1-2 | TRBV2 | TRBD1 | NA | CASSTRQGPNYGYTF | TGTGCCAGCAGTACCCGACAGGGGCCTAACTATGGCTACACCTTC
TRBJ2-5 | TRBV7-3 | TRBD2 | NA | CASSWSGRAGETQYF | TGTGCCAGCAGCTGGAGCGGGAGGGCCGGGGAGACCCAGTACTTC
TRBJ1-1 | TRBV5-1 | TRBD1 | NA | CASGQVSTEAFF | TGCGCCAGCGGACAGGTCTCAACTGAAGCTTTCTTT
TRBJ1-2 | TRBV7-2 | NA | NA | CASSWGGIRGYTF | TGTGCCAGCAGCTGGGGGGGCATCCGTGGCTACACCTTC
TRBJ2-7 | TRBV6-1 | TRBD1 | NA | CASSEAGQPYEQYF | TGTGCCAGCAGTGAAGCGGGACAGCCCTACGAGCAGTACTTC